This T cell receptor (beta chain) was documented in a study of cytomegalovirus exposure and HLA in healthy donors. Comment on this clone: Its antigen is currently unknown.

CDR1 and CDR2 from the germline V gene are MNHEY and SMNVEV (reference sequence). V lost 4 bases, J lost 4 bases, and 6 bases stayed unmatched. The CDR3 runs 14 residues. Study-wide findings and caveats: TCR beta V- and J-gene trimming was later associated with a missense DCLRE1C variant. Presence/absence analysis assumed near-uniform sequencing depth across donors.

Both 60 Vbeta primers and 13 Jbeta primers went into the PCR. Measured with immunoSEQ multiplex PCR; TCRdb has only the in-frame clones, and not every one. The repertoire holds approximately 75,000 clones, with 70% to 85% as singletons. The source material was PBMCs. The chain couples TRBV27 to TRBJ1-1; 7 bases line up with TRBD1. This clonotype originated in an older man in good health and CMV-seropositive. The CDR3 DNA sequence: TGTGCCAGCAGTTCCCAGGGGGAAGGCACTGAAGCTTTCTTT. Amino acids: CASSSQGEGTEAFF.